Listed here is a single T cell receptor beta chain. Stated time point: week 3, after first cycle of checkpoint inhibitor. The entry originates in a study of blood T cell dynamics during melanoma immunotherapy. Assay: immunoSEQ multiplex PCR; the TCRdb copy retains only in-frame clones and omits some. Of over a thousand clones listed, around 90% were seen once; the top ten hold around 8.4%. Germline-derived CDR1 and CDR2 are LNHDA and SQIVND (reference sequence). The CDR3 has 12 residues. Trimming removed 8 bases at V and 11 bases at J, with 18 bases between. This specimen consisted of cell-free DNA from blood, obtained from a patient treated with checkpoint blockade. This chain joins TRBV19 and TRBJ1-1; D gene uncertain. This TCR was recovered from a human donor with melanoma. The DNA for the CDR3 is TGTGCCAGTCGTAGGGCACCCGGTTCGGCTTTCTTT. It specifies CASRRAPGSAFF.